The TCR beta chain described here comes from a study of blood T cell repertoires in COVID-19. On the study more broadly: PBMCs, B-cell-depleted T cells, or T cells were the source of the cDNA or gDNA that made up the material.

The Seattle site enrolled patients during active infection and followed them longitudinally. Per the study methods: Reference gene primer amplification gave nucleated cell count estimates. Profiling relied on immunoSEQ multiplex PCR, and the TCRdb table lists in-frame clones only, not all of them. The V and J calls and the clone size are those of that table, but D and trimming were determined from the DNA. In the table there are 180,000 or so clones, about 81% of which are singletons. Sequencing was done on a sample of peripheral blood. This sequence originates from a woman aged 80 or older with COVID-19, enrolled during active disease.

The CDR3 DNA reads as TGTGCCAGCAGCGCCCTACAGGTCTTCCAAGAGACCCAGTACTTC. It translates to CASSALQVFQETQYF. The chain links TRBV7-9 to TRBJ2-5; D might be TRBD1 (5 bases). The CDR3 is made up of 15 amino acids. CDR1 SEHNR and CDR2 FQNEAQ come from the germline V gene (reference sequence). The ends were cut back, 5 bases at V and 1 base at J, with 14 bases in the middle.